The rows below give T cell receptor beta chains drawn from one sample of a study of long-term antiretroviral therapy in people with HIV. The data were produced by immunoSEQ multiplex PCR, yet TCRdb's version contains in-frame clones alone and is incomplete. The sample includes about 38,000 clones, 65% to 90% of them seen just once. Sequencing was performed on unsorted PBMCs, taken 1.5 years after starting antiretroviral therapy. Receptors originate from a man aged 18 to 29 with HIV. CDR3s include the opening cysteine and the closing phenylalanine or tryptophan. D genes are given only for firm matches. Some rows have no size entry. The others give once, few or many, or a class for an expanded clone.

d_gene | abundance | j_gene | v_gene | CDR3aa | CDR3nt
- | few | TRBJ2-6 | TRBV11-2 | CASSLGLFSGANVLTF | TGTGCCAGCAGCTTGGGCCTTTTTTCTGGGGCCAACGTCCTGACTTTC
TRBD2 | once | TRBJ2-2 | TRBV28 | CASSLGGSGTGELFF | TGTGCCAGCAGTTTGGGAGGGTCGGGCACCGGGGAGCTGTTTTTT
- | - | TRBJ1-3 | TRBV13 | CASSLVRSSGNTIYF | TGTGCCAGCAGCTTAGTGCGGAGCTCTGGAAACACCATATATTTT
- | - | TRBJ2-1 | TRBV4-2 | CASSSPLGSGDDEQFF | TGTGCCAGCAGCAGTCCCCTTGGGAGCGGAGATGATGAGCAGTTCTTC
TRBD2 | few | TRBJ2-7 | TRBV18 | CASSPPGLVYEQYF | TGTGCCAGCTCACCGCCGGGACTAGTCTACGAGCAGTACTTC
- | - | TRBJ2-7 | TRBV6-1 | CASLKQPGEQYF | TGTGCCAGCCTAAAACAGCCGGGGGAGCAGTACTTC
TRBD2 | medium-sized | TRBJ2-7 | TRBV27 | CASSSTSAGEQYF | TGTGCCAGCAGTTCAACTAGCGCCGGCGAGCAGTACTTC
- | - | TRBJ1-5 | TRBV5-1 | CASSLDGQGAQPQHF | TGCGCCAGCAGCTTGGATGGGCAGGGCGCCCAGCCCCAGCATTTT
TRBD2 | - | TRBJ2-7 | TRBV15 | CATSRDPLAGIDEQYF | TGTGCCACCAGCAGAGATCCCTTAGCGGGAATCGACGAGCAGTACTTC
TRBD2 | - | TRBJ2-1 | TRBV7-9 | CASSLYLAGDFDEQFF | TGTGCCAGCAGCTTATATCTAGCGGGAGATTTTGATGAGCAGTTCTTC
TRBD1 | - | TRBJ2-7 | TRBV6-5 | CASSYAGTGYTEQYF | TGTGCCAGCAGTTACGCCGGGACAGGGTACACCGAGCAGTACTTC
- | - | TRBJ2-1 | TRBV28 | CASSPGTYNEQFF | TGTGCCAGCAGCCCCGGCACCTACAATGAGCAGTTCTTC
- | - | TRBJ2-3 | TRBV7-2 | CASSSRTSTDTQYF | TGTGCCAGCAGCTCACGGACTAGCACAGATACGCAGTATTTT
- | - | TRBJ1-3 | TRBV2 | CASYQDSSSGNTIYF | TGTGCCAGCTACCAAGACAGCAGCTCTGGAAACACCATATATTTT
- | - | TRBJ2-5 | TRBV10-2 | CASSELRGPQQETQYF | TGCGCCAGCAGTGAGCTCCGGGGGCCCCAGCAAGAGACCCAGTACTTC
- | - | TRBJ2-3 | TRBV7-2 | CASSLQRARTDTQYF | TGTGCCAGCAGCCTCCAGCGGGCGAGGACAGATACGCAGTATTTT
- | once | TRBJ1-4 | TRBV11-2 | CASSLDREKLFF | TGTGCCAGCAGCTTAGATCGCGAAAAACTGTTTTTT
- | - | TRBJ2-7 | TRBV19 | CASSWGSSYEQYF | TGTGCCAGTAGTTGGGGGAGCTCCTACGAGCAGTACTTC
TRBD2 | - | TRBJ2-1 | TRBV7-6 | CASSLDSGTSWSEQFF | TGTGCCAGCAGCTTAGATTCCGGGACTAGCTGGAGTGAGCAGTTCTTC
- | - | TRBJ2-7 | TRBV2 | CASSEAPGSGLYEQYF | TGTGCCAGCAGTGAAGCTCCCGGGAGCGGACTATACGAGCAGTACTTC
- | - | TRBJ2-3 | TRBV7-2 | CASSLRGGTDTQYF | TGTGCCAGCAGCCTCAGGGGAGGCACAGATACGCAGTATTTT
- | - | TRBJ1-5 | TRBV6-5 | CASSQDGFNQPQHF | TGTGCCAGCAGTCAAGACGGATTCAATCAGCCCCAGCATTTT
TRBD1 | - | TRBJ1-1 | TRBV18 | CASSTGENTEAFF | TGTGCCAGCTCGACAGGGGAGAACACTGAAGCTTTCTTT
TRBD1 | - | TRBJ1-4 | TRBV5-4 | CASSLTGEGDEKLFF | TGTGCCAGCAGCTTAACAGGGGAGGGGGATGAAAAACTGTTTTTT
- | - | TRBJ2-7 | TRBV28 | CASSSPREQYF | TGTGCCAGCAGTTCCCCCCGCGAGCAGTACTTC
TRBD2 | - | TRBJ2-5 | TRBV28 | CASSHLSGLAQETQYF | TGTGCCAGCAGTCACCTATCCGGACTAGCCCAAGAGACCCAGTACTTC
- | - | TRBJ1-2 | TRBV6-4 | CARNRHFKGYTF | TGTGCCAGGAACCGACATTTTAAGGGCTACACCTTC
TRBD1 | - | TRBJ2-7 | TRBV28 | CASSSSGTGGREQYF | TGTGCCAGCAGTAGCTCCGGGACAGGGGGCCGAGAGCAGTACTTC
- | - | TRBJ2-3 | TRBV4-1 | CASSQVDAFDTQYF | TGCGCCAGCAGCCAAGTCGACGCTTTTGATACGCAGTATTTT
- | few | TRBJ2-7 | TRBV30 | CAWAANYEQYF | TGTGCCTGGGCGGCGAATTACGAGCAGTACTTC
TRBD1 | - | TRBJ2-1 | TRBV19 | CASSSSTGPKQFF | TGTGCCAGTAGTAGCTCGACAGGGCCGAAACAGTTCTTC
- | - | TRBJ2-7 | TRBV5-1 | CASSLGTDYEQYF | TGCGCCAGCAGCTTGGGTACAGACTACGAGCAGTACTTC
TRBD1 | - | TRBJ1-1 | TRBV14 | CASSQLGTANTEAFF | TGTGCCAGCAGCCAGCTCGGGACAGCTAACACTGAAGCTTTCTTT
- | - | TRBJ1-3 | TRBV6-6 | CASSRPRNTIYF | TGTGCCAGCAGTCGGCCGAGAAACACCATATATTTT
TRBD2 | - | TRBJ2-1 | TRBV9 | CASSFGAGENEQFF | TGTGCCAGCAGCTTTGGAGCGGGAGAGAATGAGCAGTTCTTC
TRBD1 | - | TRBJ2-7 | TRBV28 | CASSTRGPAYEQYF | TGTGCCAGCAGTACGAGGGGGCCGGCCTACGAGCAGTACTTC
- | - | TRBJ1-1 | TRBV19 | CASSTDYPGTFF | TGTGCCAGTAGTACGGACTACCCGGGAACTTTCTTT
TRBD1 | - | TRBJ2-7 | TRBV5-6 | CASSLEVAGQGADEQYF | TGTGCCAGCAGCTTGGAGGTCGCGGGACAGGGGGCTGACGAGCAGTACTTC
- | - | TRBJ2-7 | TRBV11-3 | CASSVRDGAYEQYF | TGTGCCAGCAGCGTCCGGGACGGAGCTTACGAGCAGTACTTC
TRBD1 | - | TRBJ1-2 | TRBV29-1 | CSVEFVQGDGYTF | TGCAGCGTTGAATTCGTACAGGGGGATGGCTACACCTTC
TRBD1 | few | TRBJ1-1 | TRBV10-2 | CASIPKTGATEAFF | TGCGCCAGCATTCCCAAGACAGGGGCCACTGAAGCTTTCTTT
- | - | TRBJ2-4 | TRBV5-8 | CASSLLGPGAKNIQYF | TGTGCCAGCAGCTTGTTAGGACCCGGGGCCAAAAACATTCAGTACTTC
- | once | TRBJ1-1 | TRBV30 | CAWSVEGGTEAFF | TGTGCCTGGAGTGTAGAGGGGGGGACTGAAGCTTTCTTT
TRBD1 | - | TRBJ1-5 | TRBV5-6 | CASSLEGARQPQHF | TGTGCCAGCAGCTTGGAGGGGGCCCGACAGCCCCAGCATTTT
TRBD1 | - | TRBJ2-5 | TRBV5-4 | CASSFRTGGPETQYF | TGTGCCAGCAGCTTTCGGACAGGGGGCCCAGAGACCCAGTACTTC
- | - | TRBJ2-7 | TRBV6-5 | CAAREPYYEQYF | TGTGCCGCACGGGAGCCCTACTACGAGCAGTACTTC
- | - | TRBJ1-4 | TRBV18 | CASSPLGAASNEKLFF | TGTGCCAGCTCACCACTGGGGGCAGCCTCTAATGAAAAACTGTTTTTT
- | - | TRBJ1-1 | TRBV10-2 | CASSSRMNTEAFF | TGCGCCAGCAGTAGTCGGATGAACACTGAAGCTTTCTTT
- | - | TRBJ2-2 | TRBV5-1 | CASSLGKAGITGELFF | TGCGCCAGCAGCTTGGGGAAGGCGGGGATCACCGGGGAGCTGTTTTTT
- | medium-sized | TRBJ2-1 | TRBV19 | CASSIAGGSEQFF | TGTGCCAGTAGTATAGCCGGGGGCAGTGAGCAGTTCTTC
TRBD2 | once | TRBJ2-3 | TRBV7-2 | CASSRGGPSTDTQYF | TGTGCCAGCAGCCGGGGGGGACCTAGCACAGATACGCAGTATTTT
- | - | TRBJ1-5 | TRBV19 | CASSIDSPVTGYSNQPQHF | TGTGCCAGTAGTATAGATAGTCCGGTAACAGGGTATAGCAATCAGCCCCAGCATTTT
TRBD1 | - | TRBJ1-2 | TRBV5-1 | CASSLALGTGTPNYGYTF | TGCGCCAGCAGCTTGGCCCTCGGGACAGGGACTCCTAACTATGGCTACACCTTC